The rows below give T cell receptor beta chains drawn from one sample of a study of OX40 agonist ivuxolimab in advanced cancers. Generated by immunoSEQ multiplex PCR, the TCRdb table keeps only in-frame clones and is missing some. Among around 20,000 clones listed, approximately 74% were seen once. Specimen: CD4+ or CD8+ T cells sorted from blood, collected in a trial of the OX40 agonist ivuxolimab. These receptor sequences come from an adult with an advanced solid tumor such as melanoma, head and neck, liver or kidney cancer. Each CDR3 is given with its conserved first and last residue. D genes are given only for firm matches. Clone size is stated in some rows and not others, as once, few, many or a class when expanded.

V: TRBV14; J: TRBJ2-1; size: -; D: TRBD2; DNA: TGTGCCAGCAGCCAAGTGGGTGGGGGGGTCGAGCAGTTCTTC; CDR3: CASSQVGGGVEQFF
V: TRBV6-5; J: TRBJ2-1; size: -; D: -; DNA: TGTGCCAGCAGTATACAACAGGGTAATGAGCAGTTCTTC; CDR3: CASSIQQGNEQFF
V: TRBV2; J: TRBJ1-1; size: once; D: -; DNA: TGTGCCAGCAGTGAGTGGAGAAACACTGAAGCTTTCTTT; CDR3: CASSEWRNTEAFF
V: TRBV6-6; J: TRBJ2-7; size: -; D: -; DNA: TGTGCCAGCAGTTACTCGTGGGGATACGAGCAGTACTTC; CDR3: CASSYSWGYEQYF
V: TRBV5-1; J: TRBJ2-3; size: -; D: TRBD1; DNA: TGCGCCAGCAGCTTGGAGGGACAGGGGACAGATACGCAGTATTTT; CDR3: CASSLEGQGTDTQYF
V: TRBV2; J: TRBJ1-1; size: -; D: TRBD1; DNA: TGTGCCATAACAAACAGGGGACTGAACACTGAAGCTTTCTTT; CDR3: CAITNRGLNTEAFF
V: TRBV2; J: TRBJ2-1; size: -; D: -; DNA: TGTGCCAGCAGGATAGGTGGCAATGAGCAGTTCTTC; CDR3: CASRIGGNEQFF
V: TRBV5-1; J: TRBJ2-2; size: -; D: -; DNA: TGCGCCAGCAGCTTGATGGGCTCGGTTCCCGGGGCCCATCCAAACCCCGGGGAGCTGTTTTTT; CDR3: CASSLMGSVPGAHPNPGELFF
V: TRBV5-6; J: TRBJ2-3; size: -; D: -; DNA: TGTGCCAGCAGCTTGAGCGGCGGGATCGGGACAGATACGCAGTATTTT; CDR3: CASSLSGGIGTDTQYF
V: TRBV28; J: TRBJ1-1; size: -; D: -; DNA: TGTGCCAGCAGTCCCCCAGGCGTTAACACTGAAGCTTTCTTT; CDR3: CASSPPGVNTEAFF
V: TRBV2; J: TRBJ2-5; size: -; D: TRBD2; DNA: TGTGCCAGCAGTGAAGACGGGGGGGAGCCAAAAGAGACCCAGTACTTC; CDR3: CASSEDGGEPKETQYF
V: TRBV4-1; J: TRBJ2-7; size: -; D: -; DNA: TGCGCCAGCAGCCAAGATTTGGATACATCCTACGAGCAGTACTTC; CDR3: CASSQDLDTSYEQYF
V: TRBV21-1; J: TRBJ1-6; size: -; D: -; DNA: TGTGCCAGCAACCTGAGCCTGATTCCCCTCCACTTT; CDR3: CASNLSLIPLHF
V: TRBV7-9; J: TRBJ2-1; size: -; D: -; DNA: TGTGCCAGCAGCTCCTCGGACTCCAACTACAATGAGCAGTTCTTC; CDR3: CASSSSDSNYNEQFF
V: TRBV7-3; J: TRBJ1-5; size: -; D: -; DNA: TGTGCCAGCAGCTTAGGCCTCCATAGCAATCAGCCCCAGCATTTT; CDR3: CASSLGLHSNQPQHF